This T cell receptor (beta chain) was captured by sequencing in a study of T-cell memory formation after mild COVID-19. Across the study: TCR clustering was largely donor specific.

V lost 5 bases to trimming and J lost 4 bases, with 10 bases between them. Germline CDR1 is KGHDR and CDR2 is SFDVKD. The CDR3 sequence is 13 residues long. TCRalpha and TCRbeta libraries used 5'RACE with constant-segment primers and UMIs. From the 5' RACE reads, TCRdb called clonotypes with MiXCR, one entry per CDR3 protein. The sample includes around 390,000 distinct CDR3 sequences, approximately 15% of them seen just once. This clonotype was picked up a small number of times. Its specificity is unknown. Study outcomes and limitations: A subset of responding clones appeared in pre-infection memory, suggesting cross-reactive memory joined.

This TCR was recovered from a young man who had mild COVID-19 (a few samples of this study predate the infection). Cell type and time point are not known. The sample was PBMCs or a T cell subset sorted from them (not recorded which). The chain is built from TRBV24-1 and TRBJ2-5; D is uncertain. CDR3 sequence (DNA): TGTGCCACCAGTGTGGGTAGAGGAGAGACCCAGTACTTC. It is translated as CATSVGRGETQYF.